This passage covers 13 T cell receptor beta chains from one sample sequenced in a study of blood T cell repertoires in COVID-19. The repertoire was sequenced with immunoSEQ multiplex PCR; TCRdb's copy has only in-frame clones and lacks some. The table includes fewer than 200,000 clones, around four fifths detected once. What was sequenced was PBMCs or T cells enriched from blood (not recorded which). These receptors all stem from a woman aged 45-60 years who had recovered from COVID-19.

V usage is TRBV6-5 and J usage is TRBJ2-5, with unresolved D. CDR1 and CDR2 from the germline V gene are MNHEY and SVGAGI. V lost 3 bases and J 6 bases, leaving 5 bases between the germline ends. The CDR3 has 11 amino acids. The CDR3, as DNA: TGTGCCAGCAGTTATCTTAAGACCCAGTACTTC. This translates into CASSYLKTQYF.

The chain joins TRBV10-3 to TRBJ1-4; D remains unclear. V shed 6 bases and J shed 7 bases, with 15 bases lying between them. This CDR3 has 14 residues. From germline, CDR1 is ENHRY and CDR2 SYGVKD. This chain's CDR3 is CAIRADGGREKLFF. The DNA of the CDR3 is TGTGCCATCAGGGCAGACGGTGGGCGTGAAAAACTGTTTTTT.

The V and J genes are TRBV7-2 and TRBJ1-1, with 10 nucleotides matching TRBD1. The CDR3 totals 15 residues. The trim removed 3 bases at V and 5 bases at J, leaving 6 bases unmatched. Germline lookup yields CDR1 SGHTA and CDR2 FQGNSA. CDR3 sequence reads: CASSFSGTGVTEAFF. The DNA for the CDR3 is TGTGCCAGCAGCTTTTCCGGGACAGGGGTTACTGAAGCTTTCTTT.

J is TRBJ2-3 and V is TRBV6-2 or TRBV6-3, with a tentative D call TRBD1 (5 bases). The V end was cut by 2 bases, the J end by 2 bases, with 8 bases between. Per the germline V gene, CDR1 is MNHEY and CDR2 is SVGEGT. There are 14 residues in the CDR3. The CDR3 reads CASSYGATTDTQYF. CDR3 coding DNA: TGTGCCAGCAGTTACGGGGCGACCACAGATACGCAGTATTTT.

This chain joins TRBV13 and TRBJ1-1, with 7 bases identical to TRBD1. Germline V gene sequence: CDR1 PRHDT, CDR2 FYEKMQ (reference sequence). The CDR3 length is 16 residues. V was clipped by 4 bases and J by 0 bases; unmatched bases: 8. The CDR3 DNA sequence: TGTGCCAGCAGCTCGACAGGGCTTGGGATGAACACTGAAGCTTTCTTT. Its protein product is CASSSTGLGMNTEAFF.

The V call is TRBV27, the J call TRBJ1-5; 7 bases are shared with TRBD1. Germline V lookup: CDR1 MNHEY, CDR2 SMNVEV (reference sequence). Unmatched junction bases numbered 9, after V lost 5 bases and J lost 5 bases. CDR3 length: 15 residues. CDR3 coding DNA: TGTGCCAGCAGTAGAACAGGGGCCACGGATCAGCCCCAGCATTTT. This gives the protein CASSRTGATDQPQHF.

This clone was found a few times. The V gene is TRBV5-5, the J gene TRBJ1-1, with 9 bases matching TRBD1. This CDR3 has 18 residues. V trimming: 4 bases; J trimming: 0 bases; junction bases outside the gene matches: 13. Per the germline V gene, CDR1 is SGHKS and CDR2 is YYEKEE (reference sequence). The CDR3 nucleotides read TGTGCCAGCAGCCGCGGGACAGGGTATTTGACAATGAACACTGAAGCTTTCTTT. It specifies CASSRGTGYLTMNTEAFF.

The J gene is TRBJ2-5, the V gene TRBV29-1; 8 bases are a match to TRBD2. The CDR3 is 13 residues long. V lost 6 bases, J lost 5 bases, and 8 bases stayed unmatched. Germline-derived CDR1 and CDR2 are SQVTM and ANQGSEA. CDR3 amino acids: CSVSGGGRETQYF. CDR3 DNA: TGCAGCGTCTCAGGCGGGGGGCGGGAGACCCAGTACTTC.

V is TRBV4-1 and J is TRBJ1-2, with D possibly matching TRBD1 (5 bases). The germline V gene encodes CDR1 MGHRA and CDR2 YSYEKL. V was trimmed by 3 bases and J by 1 base, leaving 12 bases between them. The CDR3 loop spans 15 amino acids. The CDR3 DNA is TGCGCCAGCAGCCACCCCGGGGGGGGTAACTATGGCTACACCTTC. Translating gives CASSHPGGGNYGYTF.

The chain couples TRBV3-1 (or the pseudogene TRBV3-2) to TRBJ2-3; D may be TRBD2 (7 bases). Trimming cost V 2 bases and J 8 bases, with 17 bases left between them. The CDR3 length is 15 residues. Germline V CDR1 and CDR2: LGHDT, YNNKEL (reference sequence). The CDR3 sequence is CASSQRGAGRGTQYF. The CDR3 DNA reads TGTGCCAGCAGCCAACGGGGGGCGGGCCGAGGTACGCAGTATTTT.

This clone was counted only a few times. The V and J genes are TRBV11-3 and TRBJ1-3; D is perhaps TRBD1 (6 bases). Germline V gene lookup returns CDR1 SGHNT and CDR2 YENEEA. This CDR3 has 14 residues. V was pared by 7 bases and J by 8 bases, with 18 bases between. Here the CDR3 DNA reads TGTGCCAGCACTGGTGGGGGCCGCCGGGACACCATATATTTT. Translating gives CASTGGGRRDTIYF.

This clone was observed a single time. The rearrangement joins TRBV13 to TRBJ2-2; tentatively, D is TRBD1 (5 bases). The V end lost 3 bases, the J end lost 8 bases, and 10 bases lay between the germline ends. The CDR3 length is 13 residues. Germline V lookup: CDR1 PRHDT, CDR2 FYEKMQ (reference sequence). The CDR3: CASSFFYRGELFF. The CDR3 coding sequence is TGTGCCAGCAGCTTTTTTTACAGGGGGGAGCTGTTTTTT.

J is TRBJ1-5 and V is TRBV7-2, with a weak D call TRBD1 (5 bases). CDR1 SGHTA and CDR2 FQGNSA come from the germline V gene. The V gene lost 3 bases and the J gene lost 0 bases, with 9 bases spanning the gap. This CDR3 is 15 amino acids long. CDR3 in amino acids: CASSFNRNSNQPQHF. CDR3 in DNA: TGTGCCAGCAGCTTTAACAGGAATAGCAATCAGCCCCAGCATTTT.